This T cell receptor (beta chain) originates from a study of beta chain features in type 1 diabetes listed by TCRdb under 2018. About the study as a whole: Mean age, gender distribution, total cell number and subset yield were not different between patients and healthy donors. Regulatory and stem cell-like memory subsets were isolated from only 8 patients and about eight healthy donors, whereas naive and central memory subsets came from all 28 donors. Across all samples, about 110 million sorted cells were examined, and cell number per subset correlated strongly with RNA yield. In the study, TCRB repertoires of sorted circulating CD4+ T cell subsets from recently diagnosed type 1 diabetes patients were compared with those of matched healthy donors. The research as a whole found: Shorter templates might have been favored by PCR, but patient and control samples were amplified and corrected together, so both groups would have been affected equally by any skew. A moderate but significant shortening of TCRB CDR3 length was observed in type 1 diabetes patients in all four CD4+ subsets. Naive, central memory and regulatory TCRB repertoires appeared to be more similar among patients than among healthy donors. Patients with type 1 diabetes made fewer insertions and deleted more nucleotides at VDJ recombination sites, implying thymic rearrangement abnormalities. Because cDNA rather than genomic DNA was sequenced, highly expressing activated cells could have been over-represented, although no difference in activation and CD3 levels was found between groups. Because the HLA sub-analyses included only small numbers of individuals, any influence of HLA type on TCRB rearrangement was left unresolved.

Each donor gave one peripheral blood draw, roughly 110 mL on average, collected into heparinised tubes. A BD FACSAria II and a panel including CD45RO, CCR7, CD25, CD127, CD95 and CD27 were used to sort naive, central memory, regulatory and stem cell-like memory CD4+ T cells. All sorted populations exceeded 95% purity. PBMCs were separated immediately by Lymphoprep density gradient centrifugation and were stained directly, without being cultured. So that batch effects would be minimized, each experiment stained and sorted samples in pairs, pairing one healthy donor with one patient. A note on this clone: What this receptor recognizes is not known. Per-base quality was not reported, and no clone a single base away is much larger than it.

The entire isolated RNA was reverse transcribed using the High Capacity cDNA Reverse Transcription Kit, and thus expressed TCRB transcripts were sequenced. Deep immunoSEQ sequencing was performed on naive, central memory and regulatory T cell samples, with an average of about 4 million total reads per sample. Sorted cells were lysed in RLT buffer, and RNA was extracted using DNase-treated RNeasy Micro or Mini kits according to cell number. To prevent cross-contamination, each cell subset was processed individually, whereas patient and healthy donor samples were processed jointly. The immunoSEQ multiplex PCR was used to amplify TCRB sequences from cDNA, generating 87-bp fragments that spanned the CDR3 region. Sequencing of the amplicons was done on the Illumina HiSeq platform. Under the source paper's analysis protocol: PCR bias was corrected computationally using synthetic template baselines, and reads within Hamming distance 2 were collapsed, with unmergeable singletons discarded. Reads were aligned against IMGT to assign V, D and J genes, CDR3 length and insertions or deletions at six rearrangement sites. Within each subset, clonotype counts were normalized to sorted cell number, and only after that were true diversity and Gini coefficients computed with the tcR R package. The overlap coefficient, calculated on TCRB nucleotide sequences, was used to measure repertoire sharing. TCRdb mirrors the immuneACCESS table, restricted to in-frame sequences. Some clones are absent from its copies; in checked studies, under half trace to an unresolved V gene, and the reason for the others is unknown. V and J calls and clone size follow that table, whereas D and trimming were derived from the DNA. This sample comprises roughly 140,000 clones, roughly 10% of them detected only once. Approximately 2% of the sample goes to the ten largest clones.

Sequencing was performed on central memory CD4+ T cells from blood. The sequence was collected from a man between 18 and 29 years old in good health.

Here is the DNA: TGTGCCACTAAGGGGTTGACAGATACGCAGTATTTT. Its coded protein is CATKGLTDTQYF. Here the chain combines TRBV28 and TRBJ2-3; TRBD1 is possibly the D segment (5 matching bases). Deletion took 10 bases off V and 3 bases off J, with a span of 11 bases between the germline ends. The CDR3 has 12 amino acids, counting the end cysteine and phenylalanine. Only the CDR3 portion is preserved as DNA: 36 bases, with reading frame beginning at the first base. The CDR1 and CDR2 encoded by the germline V gene are MDHEN and SYDVKM.